The clone carrying this TCR beta chain was recorded at least ten times. The data were taken from a study of T cells after yellow fever vaccination. The wider study: The fractions with low cell numbers were processed using SMART-Seq v4 Ultra Low Input.

TCRdb re-called the 5' RACE reads with MiXCR, one entry per CDR3 protein. The sample yields under 15,000 distinct CDR3 sequences, 5.8% seen once. The receptor was derived from a man aged 25-45 years who received the YFV17D yellow fever vaccine. The specimen was PBMCs, either bulk or a sorted T-cell subset (CD4+, CD8+, memory, or dextramer-sorted; not recorded which), collected on the day of the yellow fever booster vaccination.

In DNA form, the CDR3 reads TGCAGTGCTAGTGCGGACTCCAATTCACCCCTCCACTTT. It is translated as CSASADSNSPLHF. The rearrangement links TRBV20-1 to TRBJ1-6; D not resolved. Germline V gene lookup returns CDR1 DFQATT and CDR2 SNEGSKA (reference sequence). This CDR3 is 13 amino acids long. The ends were cut back, 3 bases at V and 7 bases at J, with 10 bases in the middle.